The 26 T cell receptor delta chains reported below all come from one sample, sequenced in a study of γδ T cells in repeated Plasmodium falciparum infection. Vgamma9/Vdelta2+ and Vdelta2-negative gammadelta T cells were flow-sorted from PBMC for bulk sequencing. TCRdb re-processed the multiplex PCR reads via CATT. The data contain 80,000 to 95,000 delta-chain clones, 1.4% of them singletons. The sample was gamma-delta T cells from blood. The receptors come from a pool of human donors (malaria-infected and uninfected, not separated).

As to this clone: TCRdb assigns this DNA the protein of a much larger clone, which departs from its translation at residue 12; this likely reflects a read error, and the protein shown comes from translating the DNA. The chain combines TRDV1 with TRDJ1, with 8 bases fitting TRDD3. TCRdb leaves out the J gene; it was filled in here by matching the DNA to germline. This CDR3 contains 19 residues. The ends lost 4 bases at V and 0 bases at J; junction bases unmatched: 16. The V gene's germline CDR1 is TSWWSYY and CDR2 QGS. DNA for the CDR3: TGTGCTCTTGGGGTACTAACTGGGGGGCGACCCGGTTACACCGATAAACTCATCTTT. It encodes CALGVLTGGRPGYTDKLIF.

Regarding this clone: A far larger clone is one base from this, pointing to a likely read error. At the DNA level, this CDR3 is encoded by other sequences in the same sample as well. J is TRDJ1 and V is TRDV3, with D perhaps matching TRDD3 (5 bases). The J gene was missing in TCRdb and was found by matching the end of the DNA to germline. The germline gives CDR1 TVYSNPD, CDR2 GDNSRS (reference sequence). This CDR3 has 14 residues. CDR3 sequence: CSQGGPLYTDKLIF. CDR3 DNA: TGCTCACAGGGGGGCCCCCTGTATACCGATAAACTCATCTTT. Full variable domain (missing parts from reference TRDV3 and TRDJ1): CDKVTQSSPDQTVASGSEVVLLCTYDTVYSNPDLFWYRIRPDYSFQFVFYGDNSRSEGADFTQGRFSVKHILTQKAFHLVISPVRTEDSATYYCSQGGPLYTDKLIFGKGTRVTVEP.

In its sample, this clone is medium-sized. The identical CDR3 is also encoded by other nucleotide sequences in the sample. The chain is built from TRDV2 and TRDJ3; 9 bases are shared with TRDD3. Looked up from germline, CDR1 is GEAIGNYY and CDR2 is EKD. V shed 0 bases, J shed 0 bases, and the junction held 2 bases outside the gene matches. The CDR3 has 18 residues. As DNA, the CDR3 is TGTGCCTGTGACACCGTGGGGGATAGCTCCTGGGACACCCGACAGATGTTTTTC. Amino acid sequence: CACDTVGDSSWDTRQMFF.

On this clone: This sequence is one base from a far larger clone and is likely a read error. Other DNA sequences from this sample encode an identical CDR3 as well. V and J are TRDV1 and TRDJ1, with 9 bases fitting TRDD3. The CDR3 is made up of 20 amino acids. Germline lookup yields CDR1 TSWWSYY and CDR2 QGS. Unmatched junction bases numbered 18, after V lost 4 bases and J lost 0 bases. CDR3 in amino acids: CALGALIFPDSGGYTDKLIF. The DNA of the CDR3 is TGTGCTCTTGGGGCCCTCATATTTCCGGATTCTGGGGGATACACCGATAAACTCATCTTT.

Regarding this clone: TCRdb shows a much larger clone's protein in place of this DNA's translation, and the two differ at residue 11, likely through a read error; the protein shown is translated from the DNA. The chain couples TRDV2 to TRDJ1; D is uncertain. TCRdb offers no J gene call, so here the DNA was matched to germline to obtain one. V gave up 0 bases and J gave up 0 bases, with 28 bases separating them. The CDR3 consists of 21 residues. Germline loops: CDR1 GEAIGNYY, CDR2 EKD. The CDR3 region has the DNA TGTGCCTGTGACACCGGAATCTACGCGCTGGAGACTCAGAGGTACACCGATAAACTCATCTTT. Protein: CACDTGIYALETQRYTDKLIF.

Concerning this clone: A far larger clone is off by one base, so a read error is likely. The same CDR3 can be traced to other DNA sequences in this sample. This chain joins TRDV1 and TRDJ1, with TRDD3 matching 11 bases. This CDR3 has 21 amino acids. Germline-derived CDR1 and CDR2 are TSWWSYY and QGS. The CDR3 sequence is CALGDRLRGGGYVEYTDKLIF. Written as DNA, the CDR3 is TGTGCTCTTGGGGACCGTCTACGAGGTGGGGGATACGTCGAGTACACCGATAAACTTATCTTT.

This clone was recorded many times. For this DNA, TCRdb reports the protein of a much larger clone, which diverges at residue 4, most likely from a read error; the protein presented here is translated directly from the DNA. The CDR3 nucleotides read TGTGCCTGTGGCACCGTCGCCAGTGACCCGTACACCGATAAACTCATCTTT. Translated, it gives CACGTVASDPYTDKLIF. The V gene is TRDV2, the J gene TRDJ1; D unclear. TCRdb carries no J gene annotation; the J gene was assigned here by matching the DNA with germline. CDR3 length equals 17 residues. Germline V gene lookup returns CDR1 GEAIGNYY and CDR2 EKD.

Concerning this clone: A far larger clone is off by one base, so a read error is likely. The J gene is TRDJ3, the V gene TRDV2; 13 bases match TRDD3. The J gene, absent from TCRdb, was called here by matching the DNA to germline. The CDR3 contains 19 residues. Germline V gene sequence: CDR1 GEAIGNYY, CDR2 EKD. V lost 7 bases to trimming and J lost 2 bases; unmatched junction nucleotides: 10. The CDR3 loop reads CACDSILGDTTWDTRQMFF. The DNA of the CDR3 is TGTGCCTGCGACTCTATACTGGGGGATACGACCTGGGACACCCGACAGATGTTTTTC.

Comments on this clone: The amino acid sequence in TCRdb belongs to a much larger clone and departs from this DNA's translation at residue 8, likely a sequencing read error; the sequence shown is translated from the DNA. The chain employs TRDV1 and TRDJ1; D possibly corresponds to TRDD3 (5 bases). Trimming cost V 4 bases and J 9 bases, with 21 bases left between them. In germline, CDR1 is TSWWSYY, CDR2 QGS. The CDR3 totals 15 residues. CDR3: CALGVLGSLWAQLIF. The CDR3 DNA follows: TGTGCTCTTGGGGTCTTGGGGTCCCTGTGGGCACAACTCATCTTT.

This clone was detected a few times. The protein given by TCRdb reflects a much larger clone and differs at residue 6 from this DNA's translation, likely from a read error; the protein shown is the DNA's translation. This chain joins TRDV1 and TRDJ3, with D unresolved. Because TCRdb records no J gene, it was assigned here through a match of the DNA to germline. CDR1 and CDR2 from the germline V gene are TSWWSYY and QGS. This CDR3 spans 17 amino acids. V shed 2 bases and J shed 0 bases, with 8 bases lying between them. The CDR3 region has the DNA TGTGCTCTTGGGGAAGACCTCCTCTCCTGGGACACCCGACAGATGTTTTTC. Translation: CALGEDLLSWDTRQMFF.

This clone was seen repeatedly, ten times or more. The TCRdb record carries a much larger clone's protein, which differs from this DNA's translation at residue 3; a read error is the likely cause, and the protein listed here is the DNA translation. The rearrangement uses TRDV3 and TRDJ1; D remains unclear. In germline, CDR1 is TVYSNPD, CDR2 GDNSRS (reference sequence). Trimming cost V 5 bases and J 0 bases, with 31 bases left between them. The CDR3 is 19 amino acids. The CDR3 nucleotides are TGTGCCCTTACAGCTCGGTCCAACGGAGGGTTGGACTACACCGATAAACTCATCTTT. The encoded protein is CALTARSNGGLDYTDKLIF. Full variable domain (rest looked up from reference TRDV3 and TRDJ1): CDKVTQSSPDQTVASGSEVVLLCTYDTVYSNPDLFWYRIRPDYSFQFVFYGDNSRSEGADFTQGRFSVKHILTQKAFHLVISPVRTEDSATYYCALTARSNGGLDYTDKLIFGKGTRVTVEP.

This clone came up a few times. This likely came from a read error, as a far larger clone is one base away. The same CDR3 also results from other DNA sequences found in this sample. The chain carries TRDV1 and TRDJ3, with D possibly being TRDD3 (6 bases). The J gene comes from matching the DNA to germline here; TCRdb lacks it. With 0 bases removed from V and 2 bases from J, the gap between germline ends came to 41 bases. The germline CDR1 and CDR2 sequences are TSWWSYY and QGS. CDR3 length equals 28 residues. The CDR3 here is CALGELVGPLQSYWDRPKSPWDTRQMFF. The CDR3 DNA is TGTGCTCTTGGGGAACTAGTGGGACCCCTACAATCGTACTGGGATAGGCCGAAGAGCCCCTGGGACACCCGACAGATGTTTTTC.

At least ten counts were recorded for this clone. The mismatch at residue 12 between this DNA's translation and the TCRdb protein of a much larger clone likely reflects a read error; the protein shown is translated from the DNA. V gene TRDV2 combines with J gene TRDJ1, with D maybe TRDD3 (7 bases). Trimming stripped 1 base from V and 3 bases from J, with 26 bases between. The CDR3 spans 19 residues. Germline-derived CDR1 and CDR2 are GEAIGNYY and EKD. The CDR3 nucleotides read TGTGCCTGTGACACATTGCGTGGGGGACACCCTTCCGAGCCCGATAAACTCATCTTT. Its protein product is CACDTLRGGHPSEPDKLIF.

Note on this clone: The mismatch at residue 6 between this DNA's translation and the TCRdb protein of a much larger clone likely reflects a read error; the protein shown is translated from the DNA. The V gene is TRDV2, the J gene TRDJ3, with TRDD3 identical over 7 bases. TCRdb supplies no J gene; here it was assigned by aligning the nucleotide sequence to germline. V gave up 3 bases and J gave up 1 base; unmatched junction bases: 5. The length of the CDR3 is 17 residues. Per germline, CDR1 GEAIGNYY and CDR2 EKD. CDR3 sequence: CACDSSGGSWDTRQMFF. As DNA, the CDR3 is TGTGCCTGTGACTCTAGTGGGGGATCCTGGGACACCCGACAGATGTTTTTC.

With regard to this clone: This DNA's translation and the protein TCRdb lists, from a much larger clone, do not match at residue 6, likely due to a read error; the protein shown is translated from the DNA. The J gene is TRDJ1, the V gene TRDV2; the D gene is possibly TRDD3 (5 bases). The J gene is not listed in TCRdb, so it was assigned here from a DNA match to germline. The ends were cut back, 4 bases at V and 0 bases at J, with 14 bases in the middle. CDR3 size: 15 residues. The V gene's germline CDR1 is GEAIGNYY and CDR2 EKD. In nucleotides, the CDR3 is TGTGCCTGTGAGCACGGGGGGCTGTACACCGATAAACTCATCTTT. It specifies CACEHGGLYTDKLIF.

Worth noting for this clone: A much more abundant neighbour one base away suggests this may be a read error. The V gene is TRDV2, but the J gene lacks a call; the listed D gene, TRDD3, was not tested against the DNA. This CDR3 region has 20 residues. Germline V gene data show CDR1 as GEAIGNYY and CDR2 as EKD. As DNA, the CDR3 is TGTGCCTGTGGACCCCTCGTACTGGGGGGCCCCAGCGTGGCCACCGATAAGCTCATCTTT. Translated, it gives CACGPLVLGGPSVATDKLIF.

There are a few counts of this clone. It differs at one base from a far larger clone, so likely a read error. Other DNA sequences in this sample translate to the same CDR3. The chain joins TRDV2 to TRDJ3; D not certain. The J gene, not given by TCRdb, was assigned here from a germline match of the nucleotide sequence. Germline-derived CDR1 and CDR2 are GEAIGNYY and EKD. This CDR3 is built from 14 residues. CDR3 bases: TGCGCCTGTGACAGCTCCTGGGACACCCGACAGATGTTTTTC. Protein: CACDSSWDTRQMFF.

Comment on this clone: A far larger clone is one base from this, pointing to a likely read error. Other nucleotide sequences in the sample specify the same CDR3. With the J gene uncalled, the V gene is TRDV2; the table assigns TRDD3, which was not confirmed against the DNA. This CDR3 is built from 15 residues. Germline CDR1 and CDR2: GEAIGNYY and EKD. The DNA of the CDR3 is TGTGCCTGTGACGACCTGGGGGATGCGGGCTATAAACTTATCTTT. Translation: CACDDLGDAGYKLIF.

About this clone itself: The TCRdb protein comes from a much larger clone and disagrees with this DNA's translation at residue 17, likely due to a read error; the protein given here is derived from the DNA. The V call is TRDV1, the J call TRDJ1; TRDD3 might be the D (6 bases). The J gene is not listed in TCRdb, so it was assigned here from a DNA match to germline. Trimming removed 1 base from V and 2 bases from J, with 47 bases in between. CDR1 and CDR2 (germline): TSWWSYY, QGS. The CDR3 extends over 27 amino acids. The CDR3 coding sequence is TGTGCTCTTGGGGAACCTGTCTCCTATAAACTCACTCATACTATCTGGCGGCACACATGGGGGACCGATAAACTCATCTTT. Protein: CALGEPVSYKLTHTIWRHTWGTDKLIF.

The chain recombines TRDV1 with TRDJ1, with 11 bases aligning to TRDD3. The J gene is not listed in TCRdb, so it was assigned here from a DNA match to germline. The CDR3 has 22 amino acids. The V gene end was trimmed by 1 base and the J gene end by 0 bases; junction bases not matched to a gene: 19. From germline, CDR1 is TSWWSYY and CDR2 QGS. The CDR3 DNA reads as TGTGCTCTTGGGGAACCTGACTCAGACTGGGGGATAAAAGCCCTGTACACCGATAAACTCATCTTT. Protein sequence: CALGEPDSDWGIKALYTDKLIF.

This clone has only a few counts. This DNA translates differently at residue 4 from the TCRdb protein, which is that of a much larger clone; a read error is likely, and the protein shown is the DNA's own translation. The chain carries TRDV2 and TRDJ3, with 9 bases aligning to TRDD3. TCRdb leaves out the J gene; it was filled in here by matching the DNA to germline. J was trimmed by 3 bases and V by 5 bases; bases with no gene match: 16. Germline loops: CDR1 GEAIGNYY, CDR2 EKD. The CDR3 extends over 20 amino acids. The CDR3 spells CACGSGRGDTEDWDTRQMFF. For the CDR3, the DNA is TGTGCCTGTGGCTCCGGGCGGGGGGATACAGAAGACTGGGACACCCGACAGATGTTTTTC.

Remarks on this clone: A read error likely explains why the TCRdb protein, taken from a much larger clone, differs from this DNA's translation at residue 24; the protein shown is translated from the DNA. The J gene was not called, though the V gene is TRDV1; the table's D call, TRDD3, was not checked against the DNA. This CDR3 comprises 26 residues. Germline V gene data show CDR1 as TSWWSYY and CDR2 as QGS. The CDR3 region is CALGNNPPSYLIWGIRENGETDKPIF. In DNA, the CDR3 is TGTGCTCTTGGGAACAACCCGCCTTCCTACCTAATCTGGGGGATACGCGAGAATGGGGAAACCGATAAACCCATCTTT.

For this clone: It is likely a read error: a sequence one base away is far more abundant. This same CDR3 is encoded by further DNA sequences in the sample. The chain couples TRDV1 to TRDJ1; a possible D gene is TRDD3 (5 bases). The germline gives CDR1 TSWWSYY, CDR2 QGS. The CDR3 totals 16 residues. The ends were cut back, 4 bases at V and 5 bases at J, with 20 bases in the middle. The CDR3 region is CALGAPGWVITDKLIF. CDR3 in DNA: TGTGCTCTTGGGGCTCCTGGCTGGGTAATCACAGATAAACTCATCTTT.

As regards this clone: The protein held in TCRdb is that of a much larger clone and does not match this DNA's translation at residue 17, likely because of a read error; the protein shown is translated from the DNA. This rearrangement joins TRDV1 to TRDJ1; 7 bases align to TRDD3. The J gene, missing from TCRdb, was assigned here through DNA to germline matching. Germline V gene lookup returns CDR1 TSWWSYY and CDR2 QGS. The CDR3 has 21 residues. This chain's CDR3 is CALGPWRLTGALIRYTVKLIF. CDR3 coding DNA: TGTGCTCTTGGGCCCTGGCGCCTAACTGGGGCTCTAATCCGGTACACCGTTAAACTCATCTTT.

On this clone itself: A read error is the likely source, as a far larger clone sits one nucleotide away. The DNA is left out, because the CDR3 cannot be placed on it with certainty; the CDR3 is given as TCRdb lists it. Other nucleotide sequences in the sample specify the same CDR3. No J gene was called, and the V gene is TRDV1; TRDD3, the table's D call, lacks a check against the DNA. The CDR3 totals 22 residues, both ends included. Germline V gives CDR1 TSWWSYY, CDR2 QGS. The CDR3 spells CALGEERYVGLGTPTYTDKLIF.

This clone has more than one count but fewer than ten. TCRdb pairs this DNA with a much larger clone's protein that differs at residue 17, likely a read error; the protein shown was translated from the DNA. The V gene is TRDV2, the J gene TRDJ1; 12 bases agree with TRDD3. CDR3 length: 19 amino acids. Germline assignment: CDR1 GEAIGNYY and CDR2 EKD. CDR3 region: CACDTVRLGDTRYTDKPIF. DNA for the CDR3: TGTGCCTGTGACACCGTTCGGCTGGGGGATACGAGGTACACCGATAAACCCATCTTT.